A selection of T cell receptor beta chains follows, all from one sample in a study of blood T cell repertoires in COVID-19. The protocol was immunoSEQ multiplex PCR, while the TCRdb copy is restricted to in-frame clones and leaves out a portion. The sample yields roughly 230,000 clones, roughly 80% seen once. Specimen: PBMCs or T cells enriched from blood (not recorded which). The receptors originated from a man aged 45-65 years who had recovered from COVID-19. The conserved cysteine and the conserved F or W are not part of the CDR3 here. Some rows have no size entry. The others give once, few or many, or a class for an expanded clone.

>TRBV23-1|-|TRBJ1-1
ASSQYRQPEGTEAF
>TRBV11-2|-|TRBJ2-1
ASSLGTQGYNEQF
>TRBV10-3|once|TRBJ2-3
AISLAGGRLTDTQY
>TRBV30|-|TRBJ1-5
AWSADRGEGSNQPQH
>TRBV11-2|-|TRBJ2-3
ASSHWREGSDTQY
>TRBV20-1|-|TRBJ1-1
SASILDRGPEAF
>TRBV9|-|TRBJ2-2
ASSVEGGQVVGELF
>TRBV18|-|TRBJ2-1
ASSYDRERAGEQF
>TRBV12-3/TRBV12-4|-|TRBJ1-1
ASSSRGTEAF
>TRBV19|-|TRBJ2-2
ASKGLAGGPGELF
>TRBV20-1|-|TRBJ1-2
SASGLYGYT
>TRBV29-1|-|TRBJ2-1
SGGGGRGYNEQF
>TRBV6-2/TRBV6-3|-|TRBJ2-1
ASSYGGLAGVEQF
>TRBV29-1|-|TRBJ2-7
SVEEGSGRSYEQY
>TRBV27|once|TRBJ2-1
ASRLEAGGRNEQF
>TRBV6-2/TRBV6-3|-|TRBJ2-1
ASSYHGGVPYNEQF
>TRBV7-6|-|TRBJ1-3
ASSLAGTAHTIY
>TRBV30|-|TRBJ2-3
AWSRTSGGTTDTQY
>TRBV6-9|-|TRBJ1-2
ASSYAPGIYGYT
>TRBV13|-|TRBJ2-3
ASSSGTSTDTQY
>TRBV10-1|few|TRBJ2-2
ASSRGQGNTGELF
>TRBV7-7|-|TRBJ2-3
ASSLRQGSDTQY
>TRBV5-1|-|TRBJ1-2
ASSLEQGYGYT
>TRBV3-1/TRBV3-2|-|TRBJ2-5
ASSLRTGRGETQY
>TRBV9|-|TRBJ2-1
ASSVAGGLVYNEQF
>TRBV11-3|-|TRBJ2-2
ASSLGGQVTNTGELF
>TRBV29-1|-|TRBJ1-1
SVDPFEKGGDTEAF
>TRBV19|-|TRBJ1-6
ASSITGGFDSPLH
>TRBV4-1|few|TRBJ1-2
ASSRESGQIYGYT
>TRBV2|few|TRBJ1-4
ASSEGSPNEKLF
>TRBV3-1/TRBV3-2|-|TRBJ2-7
ASSQFEGNEQY
>TRBV6-2/TRBV6-3|-|TRBJ1-5
ASSYPDRFQPQH
>TRBV10-1|-|TRBJ1-5
ASSTGRDQPQH
>TRBV6-5|-|TRBJ2-3
ASSYRDYVADTQY
>TRBV4-2|-|TRBJ2-1
ASSQHLRDSIKGPNEQF
>TRBV2|-|TRBJ2-7
ASRASYEQY
>TRBV6-1|-|TRBJ2-7
ASSERTGPSYEQY
>TRBV7-7|once|TRBJ2-2
ASSQGLAGNTGELF
>TRBV12-3/TRBV12-4|-|TRBJ2-2
ASSSYGELF
>TRBV18|-|TRBJ2-2
ASSIRGPGELF
>TRBV6-5|-|TRBJ2-2
ASSTTGANTGELF
>TRBV19|once|TRBJ1-4
ASSPTGIGEKLF
>TRBV5-4|-|TRBJ2-1
ASSLGLAGDNEQF
>TRBV6-1|-|TRBJ1-3
ASTTGGSGNTIY
>TRBV3-1/TRBV3-2|-|TRBJ1-3
ASKDRGNTIY
>TRBV11-3|-|TRBJ2-3
ASSSSVRGSTDTQY
>TRBV2|-|TRBJ2-7
ASSIRQGSREQY
>TRBV4-3|-|TRBJ2-7
ASSQDTLRVHEQY
>TRBV5-1|-|TRBJ1-1
ASSPKAVSLTEAF
>TRBV25-1|-|TRBJ1-6
ASNQFGGNSPLH
>TRBV5-1|-|TRBJ2-2
ASSLGPLILSGELF